A single T cell receptor (beta chain) is shown here with its context. Its antigen is unknown. This sample was included in a study of cytomegalovirus exposure and HLA in healthy donors. Across the whole study: Clustering assigned 81% of the roughly 420 genotyped donors to the Caucasian-associated ancestry cluster. Whole-study results and caveats: Data from an earlier analysis indicated that most TCR beta V segments were productive either about 87% or about 30% of the time. It was fewer than 200 TCR beta chains that were listed as cytomegalovirus-associated.

Vbeta (60) and Jbeta (13) primers were used in the PCR. Generated by immunoSEQ multiplex PCR, the TCRdb table keeps only in-frame clones and is missing some. The data hold some 190,000 clones, with approximately 80% observed a single time. Trimming cost V 6 bases and J 0 bases; bases outside gene matches: 5. The CDR3 has 16 amino acids. The germline V gene has CDR1 SNHLY and CDR2 FYNNEI. The sample consisted of PBMCs. This TCR derives from a female donor in good health and CMV-seronegative. The chain combines TRBV2 with TRBJ2-3, with TRBD2 matching 11 bases. CDR3 bases: TGTGCCAGCAGCGGGACTAGCGGACTGAGCACAGATACGCAGTATTTT. This sequence encodes CASSGTSGLSTDTQYF. The full variable domain, its missing parts supplied by reference TRBV2 and TRBJ2-3, is EPEVTQTPSHQVTQMGQEVILRCVPISNHLYFYWYRQILGQKVEFLVSFYNNEISEKSEIFDDQFSVERPDGSNFTLKIRSTKLEDSAMYFCASSGTSGLSTDTQYFGPGTRLTVL.